Below, one T cell receptor (beta chain) is given with its context. The target antigen is unknown. One end of the junction fails to match germline, which may point to a read error. Different DNA sequences within this sample yield the same CDR3. The sampling schedule covered blood at baseline, cycle 4 day 1, and cycle 7 day 1. The method was immunoSEQ multiplex PCR; TCRdb's version includes in-frame clones alone and lacks a portion of them. The sample yields about 73,000 clones, 80% to 90% seen once. This sample was included in a study of OX40 agonist ivuxolimab in advanced cancers. Study-wide background: Prior anti-PD-1, anti-PD-L1 or anti-CTLA-4 therapy did not bar entry, and approximately 43% had some. Study-level findings and limits: Expanded peripheral T-cell antigen specificity went undetermined.

Per germline, CDR1 SEHNR and CDR2 FQNEAQ (reference sequence). The CDR3 extends over 14 amino acids. The chain employs TRBV7-9 and TRBJ1-2; 8 bases agree with TRBD1. The sample consisted of CD4+ or CD8+ T cells sorted from blood, taken in a trial of the OX40 agonist ivuxolimab. The TCR comes from an adult with an advanced solid tumor such as melanoma, head and neck, liver or kidney cancer. In DNA form, the CDR3 reads TGTGCCAGTAGCTTAGAAGGCAGGGGGCCTGGCTACACCTTC. Translation: CASSLEGRGPGYTF.